The 29 T cell receptor beta chains below come from one sample, sequenced in a study of blood T cell repertoires in COVID-19. The table came from immunoSEQ multiplex PCR; TCRdb's copy has only in-frame clones and leaves some out. In the table there are roughly 190,000 clones, roughly nine tenths of which are singletons. Sequencing input: PBMCs or T cells enriched from blood (not recorded which). These receptors came from a woman in her twenties or thirties who had recovered from COVID-19.

The chain is built from TRBV4-1 and TRBJ1-1; no definite D call. Trimming took 1 base from V and 7 from J, leaving 10 bases between them. This CDR3 is built from 13 residues. Germline loops: CDR1 MGHRA, CDR2 YSYEKL. The CDR3 DNA follows: TGCGCCAGCAGCCAAGTAAGGAGTAGTGAAGCTTTCTTT. Translation gives CASSQVRSSEAFF.

This clone was recorded once. The rearrangement joins TRBV21-1 to TRBJ2-1; the table assigns TRBD1, which was not confirmed against the DNA. TRBV21-1 is deemed a pseudogene. This CDR3 spans 16 amino acids. In DNA, the CDR3 is TGTGCCAGCAGCAAGCCACAGGGGGCTCGCTACAATGAGCAGTTCTTC. Its protein is CASSKPQGARYNEQFF.

The table lists this clone with a few counts. The gene calls are TRBV5-1 and TRBJ2-7, with 8 bases lining up with TRBD2. The germline V gene encodes CDR1 SGHRS and CDR2 YFSETQ. J was trimmed by 7 bases and V by 3 bases; bases with no gene match: 12. The CDR3 is made up of 15 amino acids. CDR3 loop: CASSYPPGGIGEQYF. CDR3 in DNA: TGCGCCAGCAGCTACCCCCCGGGAGGGATTGGGGAGCAGTACTTC. Combining the CDR3 with reference TRBV5-1 and TRBJ2-7 gives the whole variable domain KAGVTQTPRYLIKTRGQQVTLSCSPISGHRSVSWYQQTPGQGLQFLFEYFSETQRNKGNFPGRFSGRQFSNSRSEMNVSTLELGDSALYLCASSYPPGGIGEQYFGPGTRLTVT.

The rearrangement uses TRBV7-3 and TRBJ2-1, with D tentatively TRBD1 (6 bases). Germline assignment: CDR1 SGHTA and CDR2 FQGTGA. CDR3 length: 14 residues. V was pared by 2 bases and J by 6 bases, with 11 bases between. The CDR3: CASSLSGTRNEQFF. The CDR3 DNA sequence: TGTGCCAGCAGCTTATCCGGGACACGCAATGAGCAGTTCTTC.

This clone was counted a few times. The chain employs TRBV2 and TRBJ1-2; 10 nucleotides line up with TRBD1. This CDR3 is built from 13 residues. In germline, CDR1 is SNHLY, CDR2 FYNNEI. V gave up 6 bases and J gave up 7 bases; unmatched junction bases: 5. The CDR3 loop is CASSFRDRGGYTF. CDR3 DNA sequence: TGTGCCAGCAGCTTCCGGGACAGGGGTGGCTACACCTTC.

The chain couples TRBV24-1 to TRBJ1-2; 8 bases agree with TRBD1. The germline V gene encodes CDR1 KGHDR and CDR2 SFDVKD. The CDR3 has 13 amino acids. V gave up 5 bases and J gave up 7 bases; unmatched junction bases: 5. The CDR3 coding sequence is TGTGCCACCAGTGGGACAGGGCAGGGTGGCTACACCTTC. Protein product: CATSGTGQGGYTF.

This clone was observed a single time. The rearrangement uses TRBV7-2 and TRBJ2-7; D might be TRBD2 (5 bases). This CDR3 comprises 14 residues. From germline, CDR1 is SGHTA and CDR2 FQGNSA. V lost 2 bases and J lost 5, with 13 bases in between. The CDR3 spells CASSLRRYGDEQYF. The DNA for the CDR3 is TGTGCCAGCAGCTTAAGGCGGTACGGGGACGAGCAGTACTTC.

The J gene is TRBJ1-2, the V gene TRBV6-5; 11 bases fit TRBD1. The germline CDR1 and CDR2 sequences are MNHEY and SVGAGI. The junction had 2 bases not matched to a gene; V was cut back by 7 bases and J by 4 bases. This CDR3 has 13 residues. The CDR3 is CASTGTGGYGYTF. CDR3 nucleotides: TGTGCCAGCACGGGGACAGGGGGCTATGGCTACACCTTC.

This chain joins TRBV27 and TRBJ1-5; the D is unclear. CDR3 length equals 16 residues. Looked up from germline, CDR1 is MNHEY and CDR2 is SMNVEV (reference sequence). Trimming removed 5 bases at V and 7 bases at J, with 21 bases between. CDR3 nucleotides: TGTGCCAGCAGTATAGTCTGGTCAGCAGGTAACCAGCCCCAGCATTTT. Amino acids: CASSIVWSAGNQPQHF.

The chain uses TRBV18 and TRBJ2-5, with 9 bases that match TRBD2. The CDR3 covers 15 residues. Trimming at V came to 6 bases and at J to 2 bases, leaving 7 bases not matched to a gene. The germline V gene encodes CDR1 KGHSH and CDR2 LQKENI. The CDR3 DNA sequence: TGTGCCAGCTCCCTCCAAGCGGGGGGACAAGAGACCCAGTACTTC. Translated: CASSLQAGGQETQYF.

This clone has more than one count but fewer than ten. This chain connects TRBV6-4 to TRBJ1-5; D is ambiguous. Germline V gene sequence: CDR1 MRHNA, CDR2 SNTAGT. V was clipped by 7 bases and J by 5 bases, with 21 bases between them. The CDR3 totals 16 residues. DNA for the CDR3: TGTGCCAGCACGGCGAGGGAACAGCCGCCTCATCAGCCCCAGCATTTT. Translating it yields CASTAREQPPHQPQHF.

This chain connects TRBV5-1 to TRBJ2-2, with D maybe TRBD1 (5 bases). Germline CDR1 and CDR2: SGHRS and YFSETQ. The V and J ends lost 1 base and 2 bases respectively, with 12 bases between them. This CDR3 is 16 amino acids long. The CDR3 nucleotides read TGCGCCAGCAGCTTGCTGTGGCAGGGAAACACCGGGGAGCTGTTTTTT. Protein product: CASSLLWQGNTGELFF.

The chain employs TRBV4-1 and TRBJ1-6, with 10 bases aligning to TRBD1. In germline, CDR1 is MGHRA, CDR2 YSYEKL. The V segment lost 0 bases and the J segment 10 bases; nucleotides outside the gene matches: 3. This CDR3 contains 15 residues. DNA of the CDR3: TGCGCCAGCAGCCAAGAGGGGACAGGGGCATCACCCCTCCACTTT. It specifies CASSQEGTGASPLHF.

CDR3 sequence reads: CATSDSLAGGTGELFF. CDR3 DNA sequence: TGTGCCACCAGTGATTCCCTAGCGGGAGGGACCGGGGAGCTGTTTTTT. The genes are TRBV24-1 and TRBJ2-2; TRBD2 agrees at 12 bases. The CDR3 runs to 16 residues. Per the germline V gene, CDR1 is KGHDR and CDR2 is SFDVKD. V shed 2 bases and J 5 bases; nucleotides not matched to a gene: 2.

This chain uses TRBV7-9 with TRBJ1-6; the match to TRBD1 covers 10 bases. Germline V gives CDR1 SEHNR, CDR2 FQNEAQ (reference sequence). This CDR3 has 13 residues. V shed 10 bases, J shed 8 bases, and the junction held 5 bases outside the gene matches. The CDR3 spells CATGQGGYSPLHF. In DNA, the CDR3 is TGTGCCACAGGACAGGGGGGTTATTCACCCCTCCACTTT.

CDR3 loop: CAISGAGGLALHF. The CDR3 coding sequence is TGTGCCATCAGTGGGGCAGGGGGCTTAGCCCTCCACTTT. The chain carries TRBV10-3 and TRBJ1-6; 8 nucleotides agree with TRBD1. In germline, CDR1 is ENHRY, CDR2 SYGVKD. J lost 14 bases, V lost 4 bases, and 7 bases had no gene match. The CDR3 is 13 residues long.

The V gene is TRBV11-1, the J gene TRBJ2-3; D is ambiguous. V was clipped by 1 base and J by 4 bases, with 3 bases between them. CDR3 length: 12 residues. Germline V gives CDR1 SGHAT, CDR2 FQDESV (reference sequence). CDR3 protein: CASSLGADTQYF. The CDR3 bases are TGTGCCAGCAGCTTAGGAGCAGATACGCAGTATTTT.

The chain carries TRBV5-1 and TRBJ1-1, with no clear D. The CDR3 has 14 amino acids. Looked up from germline, CDR1 is SGHRS and CDR2 is YFSETQ. The V end lost 4 bases, the J end lost 0 bases, and 10 bases lay between the germline ends. CDR3 in amino acids: CASSTGDLNTEAFF. In DNA, the CDR3 is TGCGCCAGCAGCACGGGAGATCTGAACACTGAAGCTTTCTTT.

The chain uses TRBV19 and TRBJ1-1, with 7 bases fitting TRBD1. The J segment lost 1 base and the V segment lost 7 bases, leaving 3 bases of the junction unmatched. The CDR3 has 13 amino acids. CDR1 is LNHDA, CDR2 SQIVND, per germline (reference sequence). As DNA, the CDR3 is TGTGCCAGTACTAGGACAGGGAACACTGAAGCTTTCTTT. It encodes CASTRTGNTEAFF.

In this sample, this clone turned up once. The chain combines TRBV4-2 with TRBJ2-3, with D tentatively TRBD1 (6 bases). The CDR3 is 16 residues long. Germline CDR1 LGHNA, CDR2 YNFKEQ. V was shortened by 0 bases and J by 5 bases, with 15 bases between the two germline ends. In DNA, the CDR3 is TGTGCCAGCAGCCAAGATCTAGGGGGATCGGGAGATACGCAGTATTTT. It is translated as CASSQDLGGSGDTQYF.

The rearrangement links TRBV3-1 (or the pseudogene TRBV3-2) to TRBJ2-3; 9 bases are a match to TRBD2. The germline V gene encodes CDR1 LGHDT and CDR2 YNNKEL (reference sequence). CDR3 length equals 13 residues. V shed 3 bases, J shed 11 bases, and the junction held 6 bases outside the gene matches. CDR3 loop: CASSQGLAPWQYF. The CDR3 bases are TGTGCCAGCAGCCAGGGACTAGCCCCTTGGCAGTATTTT.

This chain joins TRBV5-1 and TRBJ2-1; D call uncertain. Trimming pared 3 bases from V and 6 bases from J, leaving 7 bases between. CDR1 is SGHRS and CDR2 is YFSETQ in the germline V gene. This CDR3 has 12 amino acids. The CDR3 nucleotides are TGCGCCAGCAGCTCCGCGTTCAATGAGCAGTTCTTC. Translated, it gives CASSSAFNEQFF. Combining the CDR3 with reference TRBV5-1 and TRBJ2-1 gives the whole variable domain KAGVTQTPRYLIKTRGQQVTLSCSPISGHRSVSWYQQTPGQGLQFLFEYFSETQRNKGNFPGRFSGRQFSNSRSEMNVSTLELGDSALYLCASSSAFNEQFFGPGTRLTVL.

The CDR3 nucleotides read TGTGCCAGCAGCCAAGAATATCAGGGGCGCATGTCGGCTTTCTTT. It codes for CASSQEYQGRMSAFF. The V call is TRBV4-2, the J call TRBJ1-1; weak D call: TRBD1 (6 bases). V was shortened by 0 bases and J by 11 bases, with 19 bases between the two germline ends. CDR1 and CDR2 from the germline V gene are LGHNA and YNFKEQ. The CDR3 has 15 residues.

The count of this clone is one. The chain has TRBV7-9 and TRBJ2-2; 13 positions agree with TRBD2. The CDR3 runs 15 residues. Germline V gene data show CDR1 as SEHNR and CDR2 as FQNEAQ (reference sequence). Trimming removed 11 bases from V and 5 bases from J; junction bases left unmatched: 8. CDR3 coding DNA: TGTGCCGGGGGACTAGCGGGAATTCGGACCGGGGAGCTGTTTTTT. Protein: CAGGLAGIRTGELFF.

V is TRBV6-5 and J is TRBJ1-3; D is unresolved. The germline V and J ends were trimmed by 8 bases and 8 bases, with 16 bases remaining between them. The germline V gene has CDR1 MNHEY and CDR2 SVGAGI. This CDR3 is built from 13 residues. The CDR3 coding sequence is TGTGCCAGCCCCCCACCCAGTGGGCACACCATATATTTT. Protein product: CASPPPSGHTIYF.

The genes are TRBV9 and TRBJ2-1, with 9 bases fitting TRBD2. CDR3 length: 20 amino acids. Trimming took 4 bases from V and 4 from J; bases not matched to a gene: 21. Germline V gene data show CDR1 as SGDLS and CDR2 as YYNGEE. For the CDR3, the DNA is TGTGCCAGCAGCCCCTCGTCGATAGCGGGGGCCTTAAATTTGTACAATGAGCAGTTCTTC. Protein product: CASSPSSIAGALNLYNEQFF. The whole variable domain, remainder taken from reference TRBV9 and TRBJ2-1, is DSGVTQTPKHLITATGQRVTLRCSPRSGDLSVYWYQQSLDQGLQFLIQYYNGEERAKGNILERFSAQQFPDLHSELNLSSLELGDSALYFCASSPSSIAGALNLYNEQFFGPGTRLTVL.

The chain is built from TRBV4-3 and TRBJ2-7; D remains unclear. Trimming took off 0 bases at V and 3 bases at J, with 12 bases between the two ends. Germline assignment: CDR1 LGHNA and CDR2 YSLEER. CDR3 size: 15 residues. CDR3 bases: TGCGCCAGCAGCCAAGATGAGAAGCTCCTCTACGAGCAGTACTTC. Translating gives CASSQDEKLLYEQYF.

The chain uses TRBV5-1 and TRBJ2-1, with 11 bases aligning to TRBD2. With 6 bases clipped from V and 8 bases from J, the junction kept 10 bases outside the gene matches. The CDR3 covers 15 residues. Per the germline V gene, CDR1 is SGHRS and CDR2 is YFSETQ. The CDR3 DNA sequence: TGCGCCAGCACCCGGCCTAGCGGGAGGTTAGATGAGCAGTTCTTC. It yields the protein CASTRPSGRLDEQFF.

Regarding this clone: Compared with germline, one end of the junction differs, possibly owing to a read error. This chain links TRBV9 with TRBJ1-2; D is unresolved. Germline-derived CDR1 and CDR2 are SGDLS and YYNGEE. CDR3 length: 12 residues. CDR3 region: CASSPPTVPLSF. CDR3 coding DNA: TGTGCCAGCAGCCCCCCCACGGTACCCCTCTCCTTC.